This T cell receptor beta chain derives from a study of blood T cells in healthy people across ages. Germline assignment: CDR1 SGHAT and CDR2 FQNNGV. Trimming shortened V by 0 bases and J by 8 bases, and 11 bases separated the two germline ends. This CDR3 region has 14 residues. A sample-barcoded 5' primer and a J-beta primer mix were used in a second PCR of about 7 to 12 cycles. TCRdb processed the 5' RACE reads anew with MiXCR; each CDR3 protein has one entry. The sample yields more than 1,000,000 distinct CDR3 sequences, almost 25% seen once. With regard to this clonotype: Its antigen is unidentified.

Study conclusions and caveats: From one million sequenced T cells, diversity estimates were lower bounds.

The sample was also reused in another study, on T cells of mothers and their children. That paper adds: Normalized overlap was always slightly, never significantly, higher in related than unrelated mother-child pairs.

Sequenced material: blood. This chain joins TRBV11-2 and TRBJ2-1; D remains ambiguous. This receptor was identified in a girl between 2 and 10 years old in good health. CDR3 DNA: TGTGCCAGCAGCTTAGATCGACGAGAGGATGAGCAGTTCTTC. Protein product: CASSLDRREDEQFF. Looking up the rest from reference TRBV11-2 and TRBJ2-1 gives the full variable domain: EAGVAQSPRYKIIEKRQSVAFWCNPISGHATLYWYQQILGQGPKLLIQFQNNGVVDDSQLPKDRFSAERLKGVDSTLKIQPAKLEDSAVYLCASSLDRREDEQFFGPGTRLTVL.